This is a list of T cell receptor beta chains from one sample in a study of Ad26.COV2.S vaccination and SARS-CoV-2 variants. This table comes from immunoSEQ multiplex PCR, and its TCRdb copy is limited to in-frame clones, with some not included. The sample comprises a few hundred thousand clones, 83% of which are singletons, and 7% to 9.5% rests with the top ten. The input for sequencing was peripheral blood, taken in a trial of Ad26.COV2.S vaccine versus placebo. Receptors originate from a person aged 18-60 years who received the Ad26.COV2.S COVID-19 vaccine or a placebo. CDR3s include the opening cysteine and the closing phenylalanine or tryptophan. The D gene is left open where the match is weak. Size tells how often a clone was seen (once, few, many) or the class of an expanded clone, and some rows leave it out.

j_gene | d_gene | abundance | v_gene | CDR3aa | CDR3nt
TRBJ2-1 | TRBD2 | once | TRBV9 | CASRSGLAGTEQFF | TGTGCCAGCAGATCCGGACTAGCGGGGACTGAGCAGTTCTTC
TRBJ1-3 | . | many | TRBV3-1/TRBV3-2 | CASSQDVFEGGNTIYF | TGTGCCAGCAGCCAAGATGTGTTCGAGGGAGGAAACACCATATATTTT
TRBJ2-3 | TRBD1 | . | TRBV5-1 | CASSLGDRGFADTQYF | TGCGCCAGCAGCTTGGGTGACAGGGGTTTTGCAGATACGCAGTATTTT
TRBJ1-5 | TRBD1 | . | TRBV5-3 | CARSFTGGDSNQPQHF | TGTGCCAGAAGCTTTACAGGGGGCGATAGCAATCAGCCCCAGCATTTT
TRBJ1-4 | . | . | TRBV3-1/TRBV3-2 | CASSQEGYRGDEKLFF | TGTGCCAGCAGCCAAGAAGGATATCGAGGTGATGAAAAACTGTTTTTT
TRBJ2-2 | . | . | TRBV4-3 | CASSQVDTSNTGELFF | TGCGCCAGCAGCCAAGTGGATACCTCGAACACCGGGGAGCTGTTTTTT
TRBJ2-5 | . | once | TRBV7-9 | CASSLAAWETQYF | TGTGCCAGCAGCTTAGCGGCTTGGGAGACCCAGTACTTC
TRBJ2-7 | . | . | TRBV6-6 | CASSLKDYEQYF | TGTGCCAGCAGTCTCAAGGACTACGAGCAGTACTTC
TRBJ2-2 | TRBD2 | . | TRBV7-9 | CASSLGLAAGELFF | TGTGCCAGCAGCTTAGGACTAGCCGCGGGGGAGCTGTTTTTT
TRBJ1-1 | . | . | TRBV12-3/TRBV12-4 | CASSPRWNTEAFF | TGTGCCAGCAGCCCAAGGTGGAACACTGAAGCTTTCTTT
TRBJ2-1 | . | . | TRBV12-3/TRBV12-4 | CASSLGHRDEQFF | TGTGCCAGCAGTTTAGGTCACCGGGATGAGCAGTTCTTC
TRBJ1-2 | . | . | TRBV27 | CASSPGTGYGYTF | TGTGCCAGCAGTCCAGGTACTGGCTATGGCTACACCTTC
TRBJ2-1 | TRBD2 | . | TRBV2 | CAVSGERYNEQFF | TGTGCCGTAAGCGGGGAACGATACAATGAGCAGTTCTTC
TRBJ2-7 | TRBD1 | many | TRBV7-3 | CASSSAGDRGYEQYF | TGTGCCAGCAGCTCCGCTGGGGACAGGGGTTACGAGCAGTACTTC
TRBJ2-4 | . | . | TRBV30 | CAWSVQREYKNIQYF | TGTGCCTGGAGTGTACAGAGGGAATACAAAAACATTCAGTACTTC
TRBJ1-2 | TRBD1 | . | TRBV5-5 | CASSPQGEMGYGYTF | TGTGCCAGCAGCCCGCAGGGGGAGATGGGCTATGGCTACACCTTC
TRBJ1-1 | . | . | TRBV12-3/TRBV12-4 | CASSTTGLRPAFF | TGTGCCAGCAGTACTACAGGGTTAAGGCCTGCTTTCTTT
TRBJ2-7 | . | . | TRBV6-5 | CASSYGGSTYEQYF | TGTGCCAGCAGTTACGGCGGGTCAACCTACGAGCAGTACTTC
TRBJ2-1 | . | . | TRBV11-2 | CASSLDLGPAGEQFF | TGTGCCAGCAGCTTAGATTTGGGGCCGGCGGGTGAGCAGTTCTTC
TRBJ1-3 | . | . | TRBV9 | CASSTGFSGNTIYF | TGTGCCAGCAGCACGGGGTTCTCTGGAAACACCATATATTTT
TRBJ2-5 | TRBD2 | . | TRBV7-2 | CASSLRASGGAEETQYF | TGTGCCAGCAGCTTACGGGCTAGCGGGGGGGCCGAGGAGACCCAGTACTTC
TRBJ2-7 | . | . | TRBV18 | CASSLSRNEQYF | TGTGCCAGCTCACTCTCCCGGAACGAGCAGTACTTC
TRBJ1-1 | . | . | TRBV7-2 | CASSGARNTEAFF | TGTGCCAGCAGCGGCGCAAGGAACACTGAAGCTTTCTTT
TRBJ1-1 | . | . | TRBV19 | CASGAGGNTEAFF | TGTGCCAGTGGTGCGGGTGGGAACACTGAAGCTTTCTTT
TRBJ1-2 | TRBD1 | . | TRBV6-5 | CASSLRQGRYGYTF | TGTGCCAGCAGCCTCCGACAGGGACGTTATGGCTACACCTTC
TRBJ2-3 | . | . | TRBV9 | CASKEGDLADTQYF | TGTGCCAGCAAGGAAGGGGATTTGGCAGATACGCAGTATTTT
TRBJ1-2 | . | . | TRBV5-1 | CASSPGVNYGYTF | TGCGCCAGCAGCCCAGGGGTTAACTATGGCTACACCTTC
TRBJ2-3 | . | . | TRBV5-4 | CASSLKRGTDTQYF | TGTGCCAGCAGCTTGAAGAGGGGAACAGATACGCAGTATTTT
TRBJ2-7 | . | . | TRBV21-1 | CASSSSGTGLFYEQYF | TGTGCCAGCAGCAGCTCTGGGACAGGGCTCTTCTACGAGCAGTACTTC
TRBJ1-6 | . | . | TRBV11-3 | CASSFREWSPLHF | TGTGCCAGCAGCTTCCGGGAATGGTCACCCCTCCACTTT
TRBJ2-5 | . | . | TRBV5-8 | CASTRTPIQETQYF | TGTGCCAGCACTAGAACCCCGATTCAAGAGACCCAGTACTTC
TRBJ2-7 | . | . | TRBV11-2 | CASSPRGGGSSYEQYF | TGTGCCAGCAGCCCCAGGGGTGGGGGGTCGTCCTACGAGCAGTACTTC
TRBJ1-1 | . | . | TRBV9 | CASSVNTDEAFF | TGTGCCAGCAGCGTAAATACGGATGAAGCTTTCTTT
TRBJ2-5 | . | . | TRBV5-5 | CASSFGPPMGQETQYF | TGTGCCAGCAGCTTCGGACCCCCAATGGGTCAAGAGACCCAGTACTTC
TRBJ2-1 | . | . | TRBV6-5 | CASSLRRGAVGEQFF | TGTGCCAGCAGTTTAAGGCGGGGAGCTGTAGGTGAGCAGTTCTTC
TRBJ1-1 | TRBD1 | . | TRBV4-2 | CASSPRTGMSTEAFF | TGTGCCAGCAGCCCAAGGACAGGGATGAGCACTGAAGCTTTCTTT
TRBJ2-3 | . | . | TRBV2 | CASSEYRGDTQYF | TGTGCCAGCAGTGAATATCGGGGGGATACGCAGTATTTT
TRBJ2-1 | . | . | TRBV11-1 | CASSLILAALNEQFF | TGTGCCAGCAGCTTAATTCTGGCGGCCCTCAATGAGCAGTTCTTC
TRBJ1-6 | . | . | TRBV5-5 | CASDFGQFGSPLHF | TGTGCCAGCGACTTCGGACAGTTTGGTTCACCCCTCCACTTT
TRBJ2-7 | TRBD2 | . | TRBV6-6 | CASTPGLAEPYEQYF | TGTGCCAGCACCCCGGGACTAGCGGAGCCCTACGAGCAGTACTTC